This entry lists 12 T cell receptor beta chains sequenced from one sample in a study of breast tumors, draining lymph nodes, adjacent tissues. TCRdb reprocessed the multiplex PCR reads with MiXCR, giving one entry per CDR3 protein. The data contain more than 200,000 distinct CDR3 sequences, about 30% of them singletons. Axillary draining lymph nodes of breast cancer patients supplied the node samples. What was sequenced was axillary lymph node tissue. The receptors shown here come from a female donor with breast cancer. Some clones in this sample may be carry-over from other donors' samples.

With respect to this clonotype: A much bigger clone sits one base away, suggesting this may be a read error. This chain joins TRBV12-3 or TRBV12-4 and TRBJ2-1; no reliable D call. The CDR3 is 15 amino acids. V lost 3 bases and J lost 0, with 9 bases in between. CDR3 coding DNA: TGTGCCAGCAGTTTCTGGCGGAGCTCCTACAATGAGCAGTTCTTC. This sequence encodes CASSFWRSSYNEQFF.

The sample holds many counts of this clonotype. The chain recombines TRBV6-6 with TRBJ1-6, with D possibly being TRBD1 (5 bases). V shed 5 bases and J shed 7 bases, with 18 bases lying between them. The CDR3 extends over 16 amino acids. Germline loops: CDR1 MNHNY, CDR2 SVGAGI (reference sequence). The CDR3 spells CASSPRQKHANSPLHF. DNA for the CDR3: TGTGCCAGCAGTCCCCGACAGAAGCACGCCAATTCACCCCTCCACTTT.

This clonotype was detected many times. This chain joins TRBV13 and TRBJ1-1; D may be TRBD1 (6 bases). CDR3 length equals 15 residues. V was clipped by 2 bases and J by 5 bases, with 15 bases between them. Per germline, CDR1 PRHDT and CDR2 FYEKMQ (reference sequence). The CDR3 nucleotides are TGTGCCAGCAGCTTACTCAGGGGTAAGACAACTGAAGCTTTCTTT. It translates to CASSLLRGKTTEAFF.

This clonotype was seen only a few times. The rearrangement uses TRBV6-2 or TRBV6-3 and TRBJ2-3; 9 nucleotides line up with TRBD2. The CDR3 runs to 14 residues. Looked up from germline, CDR1 is MNHEY and CDR2 is SVGEGT. The ends lost 5 bases at V and 8 bases at J; junction bases unmatched: 8. The CDR3 bases are TGTGCCAGCAGTAAGGGACTAGCTTCGGGTACGCAGTATTTT. Its translation is CASSKGLASGTQYF.

This clonotype has a count of ten or more. This chain uses TRBV6-1 with TRBJ1-2; 7 bases map to TRBD1. The CDR3 totals 14 residues. V trimming: 8 bases; J trimming: 7 bases; junction bases outside the gene matches: 13. Germline values: CDR1 MNHNS, CDR2 SASEGT. CDR3 coding DNA: TGTGCCAGCGGTCCAGGAGACAGGGAAACTGGCTACACCTTC. This translates into CASGPGDRETGYTF.

There are many counts of this clonotype. The V call is TRBV7-9, the J call TRBJ2-5; a weak D match, TRBD1 (5 bases). Per the germline V gene, CDR1 is SEHNR and CDR2 is FQNEAQ (reference sequence). The V and J ends lost 5 bases and 4 bases respectively, with 11 bases between them. CDR3 length: 13 residues. CDR3 coding DNA: TGTGCCAGCAGCCCACAGGTACCAGAGACCCAGTACTTC. It encodes CASSPQVPETQYF.

The table lists this clonotype with a few counts. This rearrangement joins TRBV7-2 to TRBJ1-1; TRBD1 aligns across 8 bases. The CDR3 totals 14 residues. V was clipped by 3 bases and J by 8 bases; unmatched bases: 8. CDR1 SGHTA and CDR2 FQGNSA come from the germline V gene. The CDR3 DNA is TGTGCCAGCAGCTTTGGACAGGGAGGGGCGGAAGCTTTCTTT. Its translation is CASSFGQGGAEAFF.

This clonotype has a count of ten or more. The rearrangement joins TRBV5-1 to TRBJ2-1; D is perhaps TRBD1 (5 bases). CDR1 is SGHRS and CDR2 is YFSETQ in the germline V gene. V lost 0 bases to trimming and J lost 7 bases, with 14 bases between them. This CDR3 spans 15 amino acids. The CDR3 reads CASSLEMWGTNEQFF. The CDR3, as DNA: TGCGCCAGCAGCTTGGAGATGTGGGGCACGAATGAGCAGTTCTTC.

This clonotype was detected ten times or more. The chain is built from TRBV12-5 and TRBJ1-5; 7 bases align to TRBD1. The CDR3 runs to 15 residues. The germline gives CDR1 LGHNT, CDR2 FRNRAP. With 7 bases clipped from V and 4 bases from J, the junction kept 10 bases outside the gene matches. CDR3 in amino acids: CASVLQGEGNQPQHF. The CDR3 coding sequence is TGTGCTAGTGTCCTTCAGGGGGAAGGGAATCAGCCCCAGCATTTT.

This clonotype was recorded at least ten times. The CDR3 sequence: CASSQGTVLGGEKLFF. The CDR3 DNA is TGCGCCAGCAGCCAAGGGACAGTACTTGGAGGGGAAAAACTGTTTTTT. The chain has TRBV4-3 and TRBJ1-4; TRBD1 is a possible D gene (6 bases). The germline CDR1 and CDR2 sequences are LGHNA and YSLEER. CDR3 length: 16 amino acids. Trimming removed 1 base at V and 8 bases at J, with 17 bases between.

Ten or more counts support this clonotype. The chain has TRBV6-5 and TRBJ2-7; 7 bases are a match to TRBD2. CDR3 length: 12 amino acids. CDR1 and CDR2 (germline): MNHEY, SVGAGI. J was trimmed by 7 bases and V by 5 bases; bases with no gene match: 5. CDR3 coding DNA: TGTGCCAGCAGTAGGACTAGGGGAGAGCAGTACTTC. Its protein product is CASSRTRGEQYF.

This clonotype was counted at least ten times. The gene calls are TRBV19 and TRBJ2-1; TRBD2 aligns across 9 bases. The V and J ends lost 7 bases and 3 bases, in that order; junction bases with no gene match: 10. The V gene's germline CDR1 is LNHDA and CDR2 SQIVND (reference sequence). The CDR3 length is 16 residues. The CDR3 nucleotides read TGTGCCAGTACGGAGCTAGCGGGAACATACTACAATGAGCAGTTCTTC. This encodes CASTELAGTYYNEQFF.